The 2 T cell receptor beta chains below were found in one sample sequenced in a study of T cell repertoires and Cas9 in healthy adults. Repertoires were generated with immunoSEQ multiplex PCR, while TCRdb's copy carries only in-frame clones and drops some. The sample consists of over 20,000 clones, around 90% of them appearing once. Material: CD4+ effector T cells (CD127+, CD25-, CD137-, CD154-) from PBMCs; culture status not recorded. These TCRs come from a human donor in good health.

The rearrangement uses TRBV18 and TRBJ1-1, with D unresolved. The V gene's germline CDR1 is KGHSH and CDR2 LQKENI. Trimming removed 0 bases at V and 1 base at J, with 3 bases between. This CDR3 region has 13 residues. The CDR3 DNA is TGTGCCAGCTCACCACCGAAGAACACTGAAGCTTTCTTT. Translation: CASSPPKNTEAFF.

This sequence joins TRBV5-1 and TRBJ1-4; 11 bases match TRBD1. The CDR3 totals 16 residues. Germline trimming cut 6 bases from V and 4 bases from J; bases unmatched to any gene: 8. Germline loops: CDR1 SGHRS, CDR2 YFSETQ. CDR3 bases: TGCGCCAGCACAACCGGGACAGGGGGATATAATGAAAAACTGTTTTTT. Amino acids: CASTTGTGGYNEKLFF.